One and the same sample provided the 28 T cell receptor beta chains below, sequenced in a study of T cell changes during pregnancy in multiple sclerosis. Here immunoSEQ multiplex PCR was the method, and the copy in TCRdb shows in-frame clones only, minus some. The sample records some 74,000 clones, roughly 92% being singletons. Sequenced material: peripheral blood, taken after pregnancy. The receptors were gathered from a female donor in good health, enrolled as a control in a pregnancy study.

The chain couples TRBV28 to TRBJ1-6, with TRBD1 matching over 7 bases. Germline values: CDR1 MDHEN, CDR2 SYDVKM. The CDR3 is 16 amino acids. Losses at the gene ends were 7 bases for V and 0 bases for J; bases not matched to a gene: 6. The CDR3 loop reads CASKMTGYSYNSPLHF. The CDR3 bases are TGTGCCAGCAAAATGACAGGGTACTCCTATAATTCACCCCTCCACTTT.

The rearrangement uses TRBV11-3 and TRBJ1-2; TRBD1 agrees at 10 bases. The ends lost 3 bases at V and 3 bases at J; junction bases unmatched: 1. CDR3 length: 14 residues. CDR1 SGHNT and CDR2 YENEEA come from the germline V gene. CDR3 sequence: CASSFDRGHYGYTF. The CDR3, as DNA: TGTGCCAGCAGCTTCGACAGGGGGCACTATGGCTACACCTTC.

The chain recombines TRBV4-1 with TRBJ2-1; TRBD2 aligns across 16 bases. V shed 4 bases and J 0 bases; nucleotides not matched to a gene: 12. The V gene's germline CDR1 is MGHRA and CDR2 YSYEKL. The CDR3 is 21 residues long. For the CDR3, the DNA is TGCGCCAGCAGCCGCCAACCTCCGGGACTAGCGGGAGGGAGCTCCTACAATGAGCAGTTCTTC. Its protein is CASSRQPPGLAGGSSYNEQFF.

The gene calls are TRBV6-1 and TRBJ2-7; 9 nucleotides match TRBD1. The germline V gene encodes CDR1 MNHNS and CDR2 SASEGT. V trimming: 7 bases; J trimming: 4 bases; junction bases outside the gene matches: 8. The CDR3 covers 14 residues. The CDR3 is CASKLQGAKYEQYF. The CDR3 DNA follows: TGTGCCAGCAAGTTACAGGGGGCTAAGTACGAGCAGTACTTC.

J is TRBJ2-7 and V is TRBV30; TRBD2 aligns across 9 bases. Unmatched junction bases numbered 20, after V lost 6 bases and J lost 2 bases. Germline V CDR1 and CDR2: GTSNPN, SVGIG (reference sequence). This CDR3 spans 18 amino acids. The CDR3 loop is CACPTESYSGGLPYEQYF. CDR3 in DNA: TGTGCCTGCCCTACCGAAAGCTATAGCGGGGGACTACCCTACGAGCAGTACTTC. The entire variable domain, with the rest obtained from reference TRBV30 and TRBJ2-7, is as follows: SQTIHQWPATLVQPVGSPLSLECTVEGTSNPNLYWYRQAAGRGLQLLFYSVGIGQISSEVPQNLSASRPQDRQFILSSKKLLLSDSGFYLCACPTESYSGGLPYEQYFGPGTRLTVT.

The CDR3 bases are TGCGCCAGCAGCTTGGCCCAGGGCGAGACCCAGTACTTC. Amino acid sequence: CASSLAQGETQYF. The V gene is TRBV5-1, the J gene TRBJ2-5; tentative D call: TRBD1 (5 bases). The CDR3 runs to 13 residues. Germline CDR1 reads SGHRS; CDR2 reads YFSETQ. V was pared by 0 bases and J by 5 bases, with 8 bases between. Full variable domain (missing parts from reference TRBV5-1 and TRBJ2-5): KAGVTQTPRYLIKTRGQQVTLSCSPISGHRSVSWYQQTPGQGLQFLFEYFSETQRNKGNFPGRFSGRQFSNSRSEMNVSTLELGDSALYLCASSLAQGETQYFGPGTRLLVL.

This chain uses TRBV5-4 with TRBJ2-7; 9 bases are a match to TRBD1. The V segment lost 1 base and the J segment 1 base; nucleotides outside the gene matches: 3. Germline V lookup: CDR1 SGHNT, CDR2 YYREEE (reference sequence). The CDR3 length is 15 residues. The CDR3, as DNA: TGTGCCAGCAGCTTGCGGACAGGGGAATCCTACGAGCAGTACTTC. Translation: CASSLRTGESYEQYF.

The CDR3 reads CATSRRRGTDTQYF. For the CDR3, the DNA is TGTGCCACCAGCAGGCGCCGGGGGACAGATACGCAGTATTTT. The chain employs TRBV15 and TRBJ2-3, with D possibly TRBD2 on 6 matching bases. V was clipped by 3 bases and J by 3 bases, with 10 bases between them. Germline lookup yields CDR1 LNHNV and CDR2 YYDKDF (reference sequence). There are 14 residues in the CDR3.

The V and J genes are TRBV27 and TRBJ1-1; D unclear. Germline-derived CDR1 and CDR2 are MNHEY and SMNVEV (reference sequence). The CDR3 is 12 amino acids. Trimming stripped 6 bases from V and 1 base from J, with 6 bases between. CDR3 region: CASRTGNTEAFF. The DNA for the CDR3 is TGTGCCAGCAGGACGGGGAACACTGAAGCTTTCTTT.

The gene calls are TRBV28 and TRBJ1-2; D ambiguous. From germline, CDR1 is MDHEN and CDR2 SYDVKM. The CDR3 is 12 residues long. V lost 3 bases and J 4 bases, leaving 6 bases between the germline ends. CDR3 bases: TGTGCCAGCAGTTTGCGGTTCTATGGCTACACCTTC. Translation: CASSLRFYGYTF.

The rearrangement joins TRBV10-2 to TRBJ1-1, with D maybe TRBD1 (6 bases). Trimming removed 2 bases at V and 0 bases at J, with 7 bases between. The length of the CDR3 is 14 residues. From germline, CDR1 is WSHSY and CDR2 SAAADI. The CDR3 loop reads CASSEQGLNTEAFF. The CDR3 DNA sequence: TGCGCCAGCAGTGAGCAGGGGTTGAACACTGAAGCTTTCTTT.

DNA of the CDR3: TGTGCCAGCAGCTTACCGACAGGGGGCCTTGGCTACACCTTC. As protein: CASSLPTGGLGYTF. V gene TRBV7-2 combines with J gene TRBJ1-2, with 10 bases fitting TRBD1. Germline V CDR1 and CDR2: SGHTA, FQGNSA. J gave up 7 bases and V 2 bases, and 4 bases lay outside the gene matches. The CDR3 spans 14 residues.

The V call is TRBV28, the J call TRBJ2-2; the D gene is possibly TRBD1 (6 bases). The V end lost 8 bases, the J end lost 2 bases, and 12 bases lay between the germline ends. This CDR3 has 14 residues. Germline CDR1 and CDR2: MDHEN and SYDVKM. CDR3 bases: TGTGCCAGCTCCAGGGGATTTAACACCGGGGAGCTGTTTTTT. Its protein product is CASSRGFNTGELFF.

The V call is TRBV9, the J call TRBJ2-3; weak D call: TRBD2 (6 bases). Germline V CDR1 and CDR2: SGDLS, YYNGEE. This CDR3 has 16 amino acids. Trimming shortened V by 3 bases and J by 0 bases, and 14 bases separated the two germline ends. The CDR3 bases are TGTGCCAGCAGCGATTTTAGCGGTCCTAGCACAGATACGCAGTATTTT. Its protein product is CASSDFSGPSTDTQYF.

This rearrangement joins TRBV19 to TRBJ1-2; the D gene is possibly TRBD1 (5 bases). Germline-derived CDR1 and CDR2 are LNHDA and SQIVND (reference sequence). V dropped 5 bases and J dropped 8 bases, with 15 bases sitting between them. CDR3 size: 13 residues. The CDR3 nucleotides read TGTGCCAGTAGTCCGGGCGGGACGCCGGGCTACACCTTC. Encoded protein: CASSPGGTPGYTF.

V is TRBV7-9 and J is TRBJ2-3, with TRBD2 matching over 10 bases. CDR3 length equals 13 residues. V trimming: 2 bases; J trimming: 7 bases; junction bases outside the gene matches: 0. CDR1 is SEHNR and CDR2 is FQNEAQ in the germline V gene (reference sequence). The DNA of the CDR3 is TGTGCCAGCAGCTTAACTAGCGGGAATACGCAGTATTTT. This sequence encodes CASSLTSGNTQYF.

The V and J genes are TRBV12-2 and TRBJ2-2; the D call in the table, TRBD1, was not verified against the DNA. TRBV12-2 is listed as a pseudogene. The CDR3 has 14 amino acids. CDR3 sequence: CVPPWGPNTGELFF. In nucleotides, the CDR3 is TGTGTGCCGCCTTGGGGGCCCAACACCGGGGAGCTGTTTTTT.

The chain recombines TRBV27 with TRBJ2-1, with TRBD2 matching 13 bases. CDR1 MNHEY and CDR2 SMNVEV come from the germline V gene (reference sequence). This CDR3 is 15 amino acids long. J lost 9 bases, V lost 5 bases, and 7 bases had no gene match. In DNA form, the CDR3 reads TGTGCCAGCAGTCCGCGGACTAGCGGGAGAGGTGAGCAGTTCTTC. Protein: CASSPRTSGRGEQFF.

V usage is TRBV7-2 and J usage is TRBJ2-3, with 10 bases lining up with TRBD1. The CDR3 is 14 amino acids. The V gene's germline CDR1 is SGHTA and CDR2 FQGNSA. With 5 bases clipped from V and 9 bases from J, the junction kept 8 bases outside the gene matches. The CDR3 nucleotides read TGTGCCAGCAGCCGCAGGGACAGGGGATGGACGCAGTATTTT. This translates into CASSRRDRGWTQYF.

V gene TRBV5-6 combines with J gene TRBJ1-2, with a possible D match to TRBD1 (6 bases). CDR3 length: 14 residues. Germline-derived CDR1 and CDR2 are SGHDT and YYEEEE. V lost 0 bases, J lost 0 bases, and 6 bases lay in between. The CDR3 DNA reads TGTGCCAGCAGCTTGGGACAGGCTAACTATGGCTACACCTTC. Its protein is CASSLGQANYGYTF. Combining the CDR3 with reference TRBV5-6 and TRBJ1-2 gives the whole variable domain DAGVTQSPTHLIKTRGQQVTLRCSPKSGHDTVSWYQQALGQGPQFIFQYYEEEERQRGNFPDRFSGHQFPNYSSELNVNALLLGDSALYLCASSLGQANYGYTFGSGTRLTVV.

The chain is built from TRBV28 and TRBJ2-7, with D perhaps matching TRBD1 (5 bases). Germline-derived CDR1 and CDR2 are MDHEN and SYDVKM. This CDR3 comprises 15 residues. V lost 3 bases and J 6 bases, leaving 18 bases between the germline ends. The CDR3, as DNA: TGTGCCAGCAGTTTCCAGGGATGGGTCGAAGGCGAGCAGTACTTC. The encoded protein is CASSFQGWVEGEQYF.

The sample holds a few counts of this clone. The V gene is TRBV5-1, the J gene TRBJ1-5, with no clear D. There are 15 residues in the CDR3. V lost 0 bases to trimming and J lost 3 bases, with 10 bases between them. Germline CDR1 SGHRS, CDR2 YFSETQ. The chain's CDR3 is CASSLAGRYNQPQHF. Written as DNA, the CDR3 is TGCGCCAGCAGCTTGGCCGGTCGGTACAATCAGCCCCAGCATTTT.

V and J are TRBV27 and TRBJ2-1; TRBD2 agrees at 8 bases. The junction had 12 bases not matched to a gene; V was cut back by 5 bases and J by 3 bases. This CDR3 region has 17 residues. Germline V lookup: CDR1 MNHEY, CDR2 SMNVEV (reference sequence). In DNA form, the CDR3 reads TGTGCCAGCAGTCCCGGTGCCGGGACTAGGAACTACAATGAGCAGTTCTTC. Its translation: CASSPGAGTRNYNEQFF.

The V gene is TRBV14, the J gene TRBJ2-2; D remains unclear. The CDR3 is 14 residues long. V was trimmed by 4 bases and J by 5 bases, leaving 11 bases between them. CDR1 is SGHDN, CDR2 FVKESK, per germline. CDR3 sequence: CASSPRVFTGELFF. CDR3 coding DNA: TGTGCCAGCAGCCCCCGGGTTTTTACCGGGGAGCTGTTTTTT.

The gene calls are TRBV7-9 and TRBJ2-7, with 8 bases lining up with TRBD1. The length of the CDR3 is 15 residues. Germline CDR1 reads SEHNR; CDR2 reads FQNEAQ (reference sequence). With V trimmed by 0 bases and J by 3 bases, 4 bases remained unmatched. CDR3: CASSLAQGANYEQYF. The CDR3 DNA is TGTGCCAGCAGCTTAGCTCAGGGGGCGAACTACGAGCAGTACTTC. Full variable domain (outside the CDR3, taken from reference TRBV7-9 and TRBJ2-7): DTGVSQNPRHKITKRGQNVTFRCDPISEHNRLYWYRQTLGQGPEFLTYFQNEAQLEKSRLLSDRFSAERPKGSFSTLEIQRTEQGDSAMYLCASSLAQGANYEQYFGPGTRLTVT.

This chain uses TRBV6-5 with TRBJ2-5; 13 bases are shared with TRBD2. There are 14 residues in the CDR3. V trimming: 7 bases; J trimming: 4 bases; junction bases outside the gene matches: 3. Germline V CDR1 and CDR2: MNHEY, SVGAGI. CDR3 DNA: TGTGCCAGCACTTGGACTAGCGGGGGAGAGACCCAGTACTTC. Translation: CASTWTSGGETQYF.

This rearrangement joins TRBV19 to TRBJ2-7; 11 bases match TRBD2. This CDR3 has 16 amino acids. CDR1 LNHDA and CDR2 SQIVND come from the germline V gene (reference sequence). Unmatched junction bases numbered 8, after V lost 4 bases and J lost 3 bases. This chain's CDR3 is CASSTHRLAGSYEQYF. CDR3 sequence (DNA): TGTGCCAGTAGTACCCATCGACTAGCGGGAAGCTACGAGCAGTACTTC.

This clone was seen once. The chain carries TRBV5-4 and TRBJ2-5, with 11 nucleotides matching TRBD1. Germline-derived CDR1 and CDR2 are SGHNT and YYREEE (reference sequence). Trimming cost V 4 bases and J 2 bases; bases outside gene matches: 7. This CDR3 has 16 amino acids. This chain's CDR3 is CASSRGTGGNQETQYF. The CDR3 coding sequence is TGTGCCAGCAGCAGGGGGACAGGGGGGAATCAAGAGACCCAGTACTTC.